The clone carrying this TCR beta chain has more than one count but fewer than ten. The antigen is undetermined. The V gene's germline CDR1 is SGHTA and CDR2 FQGNSA. Trimming removed 5 bases at V and 5 bases at J, with 17 bases between. This CDR3 has 15 amino acids. This record belongs to a study of T-cell reconstitution after alpha-beta-depleted transplantation in children. Study-level points and caveats: Reportedly, only several hundred clones from non-depleted graft cells drove alpha-beta T-cell counts at about two months. Some patients showed high day-60 TCRbeta diversity, which derived from surviving recipient T cells and thymic progenitors. By one year post-transplant, T-cell counts and diversity largely arose from T cells that were newly produced.

Unique molecular identifiers were incorporated during preparation of the TCRbeta library. From the PCR reads, TCRdb called clonotypes with MiXCR, one entry per CDR3 protein. The sample contains about 600,000 distinct CDR3 sequences, roughly 13% of which appear only once. Sequencing was performed on PBMCs, mostly from graft donor cells, taken 360 days after TCRalphabeta/CD19-depleted stem cell transplant. The chain uses TRBV7-2 and TRBJ2-3, with D possibly TRBD1 on 5 matching bases. The clonotype was recovered from a male patient younger than 18 who had a stem cell transplant for acute myeloid leukemia, so the T cells may come from the graft donor. CDR3 sequence: CASSPQAGYRDTQYF. The CDR3 DNA reads TGTGCCAGCAGCCCTCAGGCAGGGTATAGAGATACGCAGTATTTT.